This T cell receptor (beta chain) stems from a study of OX40 agonist ivuxolimab in advanced cancers. Study at large: Three patients responded partially, comprising one with hepatocellular carcinoma and two with cutaneous melanoma. General study points: Also showing low normalized T-cell clonal expansion were some of the nonresponders. Clonal expansion was seen in CD4+ and CD8+ blood T cells by week 6 at 0.1 to 3.0 mg/kg.

In regard to this clone: Its antigen is unidentified. Other DNA sequences in the same sample also yield this CDR3.

Per germline, CDR1 LGHNA and CDR2 YSLEER. CDR3 length: 14 amino acids. With 0 bases removed from V and 2 bases from J, the gap between germline ends came to 8 bases. Sequenced by immunoSEQ multiplex PCR; TCRdb stores in-frame clones only, minus some. The profile shows 95,000 to 100,000 clones, approximately 80% of them singletons. This sequence originates from an adult with an advanced solid tumor such as melanoma, head and neck, liver or kidney cancer. The rearrangement joins TRBV4-3 to TRBJ2-7; D remains ambiguous. This specimen consisted of CD4+ or CD8+ T cells sorted from blood, obtained in a trial of the OX40 agonist ivuxolimab. The DNA of the CDR3 is TGCGCCAGCAGCCAAGATAGAGGACCCTACGAGCAGTACTTC. Its translation is CASSQDRGPYEQYF.